The clone carrying this T cell receptor (beta chain) was observed many times. This entry is derived from a study of Graves' ophthalmopathy and Graves' hyperthyroidism. Germline V gene data show CDR1 as SNHLY and CDR2 as FYNNEI. The CDR3 contains 15 residues. Trimming removed 6 bases from V and 0 bases from J, with 15 bases in between. As the template, RNA transcripts were used to amplify TCR beta CDR3 regions. A first-round RT-PCR used HTBI primers, followed by a second-round multiplex PCR. A single record per CDR3 protein comes from TCRdb applying MiXCR to the multiplex PCR reads. The data hold more than 1,000,000 distinct CDR3 sequences, with roughly two fifths observed a single time.

The V and J genes are TRBV2 and TRBJ2-7; tentative D call: TRBD1 (6 bases). This clonotype was obtained from an adult man with Graves' hyperthyroidism. The specimen was peripheral blood or thyroid tissue (not recorded which). The CDR3 DNA sequence: TGTGCCAGCAGCGGACAGAGTCTAAGCTCCTACGAGCAGTACTTC. Its protein is CASSGQSLSSYEQYF. Using reference TRBV2 and TRBJ2-7 for the parts outside the CDR3, the full variable domain is EPEVTQTPSHQVTQMGQEVILRCVPISNHLYFYWYRQILGQKVEFLVSFYNNEISEKSEIFDDQFSVERPDGSNFTLKIRSTKLEDSAMYFCASSGQSLSSYEQYFGPGTRLTVT.